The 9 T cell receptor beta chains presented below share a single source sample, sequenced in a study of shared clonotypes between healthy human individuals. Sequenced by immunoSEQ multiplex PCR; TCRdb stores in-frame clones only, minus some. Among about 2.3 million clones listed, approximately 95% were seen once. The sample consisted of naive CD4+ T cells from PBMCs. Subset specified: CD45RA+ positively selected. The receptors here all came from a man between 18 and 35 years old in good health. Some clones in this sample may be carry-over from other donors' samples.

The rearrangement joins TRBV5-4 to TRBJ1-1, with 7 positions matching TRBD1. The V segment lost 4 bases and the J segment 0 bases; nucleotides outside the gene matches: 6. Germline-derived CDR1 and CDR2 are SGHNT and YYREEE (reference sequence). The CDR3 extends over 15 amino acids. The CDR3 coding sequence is TGTGCCAGCAGCGCACCTGACAGGGTGAACACTGAAGCTTTCTTT. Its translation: CASSAPDRVNTEAFF.

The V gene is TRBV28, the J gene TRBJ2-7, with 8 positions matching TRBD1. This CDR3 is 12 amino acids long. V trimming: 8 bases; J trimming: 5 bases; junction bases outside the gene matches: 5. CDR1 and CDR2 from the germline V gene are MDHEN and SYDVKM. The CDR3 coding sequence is TGTGCCAGCCGACCCAGGGGGCACGAGCAGTACTTC. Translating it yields CASRPRGHEQYF.

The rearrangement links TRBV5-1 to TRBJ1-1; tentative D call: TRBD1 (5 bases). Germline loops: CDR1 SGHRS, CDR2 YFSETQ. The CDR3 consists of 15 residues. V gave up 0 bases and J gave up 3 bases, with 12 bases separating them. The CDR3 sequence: CASSLGRDGYTEAFF. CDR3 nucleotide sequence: TGCGCCAGCAGCTTGGGTAGGGACGGGTACACTGAAGCTTTCTTT.

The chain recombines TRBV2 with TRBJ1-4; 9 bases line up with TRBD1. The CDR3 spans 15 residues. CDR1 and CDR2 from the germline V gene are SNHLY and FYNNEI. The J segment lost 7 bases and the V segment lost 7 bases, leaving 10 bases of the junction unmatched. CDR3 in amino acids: CASTWTGAQGEKLFF. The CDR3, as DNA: TGTGCCAGCACCTGGACAGGGGCGCAGGGTGAAAAACTGTTTTTT.

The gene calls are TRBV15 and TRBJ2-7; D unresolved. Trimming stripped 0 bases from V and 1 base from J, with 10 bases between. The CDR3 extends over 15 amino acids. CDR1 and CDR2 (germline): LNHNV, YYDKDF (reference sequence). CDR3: CATSRDLPASYEQYF. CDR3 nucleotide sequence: TGTGCCACCAGCAGAGACTTGCCTGCTTCCTACGAGCAGTACTTC.

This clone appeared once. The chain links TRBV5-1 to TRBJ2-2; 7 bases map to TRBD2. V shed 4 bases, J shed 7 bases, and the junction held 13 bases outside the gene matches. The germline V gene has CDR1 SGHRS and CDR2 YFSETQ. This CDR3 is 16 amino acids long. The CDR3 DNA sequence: TGCGCCAGCAGCATCCCCGGGGGAGGGCCAGGCGGGGAGCTGTTTTTT. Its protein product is CASSIPGGGPGGELFF. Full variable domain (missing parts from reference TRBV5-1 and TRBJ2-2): KAGVTQTPRYLIKTRGQQVTLSCSPISGHRSVSWYQQTPGQGLQFLFEYFSETQRNKGNFPGRFSGRQFSNSRSEMNVSTLELGDSALYLCASSIPGGGPGGELFFGEGSRLTVL.

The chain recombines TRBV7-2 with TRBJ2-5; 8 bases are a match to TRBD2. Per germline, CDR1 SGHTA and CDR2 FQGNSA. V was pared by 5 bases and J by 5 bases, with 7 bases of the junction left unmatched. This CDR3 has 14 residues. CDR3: CASSPGTRTETQYF. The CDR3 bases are TGTGCCAGCAGCCCCGGGACTAGGACGGAGACCCAGTACTTC.

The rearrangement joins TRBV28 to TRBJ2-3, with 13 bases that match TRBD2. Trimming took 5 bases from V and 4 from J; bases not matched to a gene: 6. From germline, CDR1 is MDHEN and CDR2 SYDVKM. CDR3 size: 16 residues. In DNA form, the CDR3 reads TGTGCCAGCAGTCCCACTAGCGGGAGGGTTGCAGATACGCAGTATTTT. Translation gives CASSPTSGRVADTQYF.

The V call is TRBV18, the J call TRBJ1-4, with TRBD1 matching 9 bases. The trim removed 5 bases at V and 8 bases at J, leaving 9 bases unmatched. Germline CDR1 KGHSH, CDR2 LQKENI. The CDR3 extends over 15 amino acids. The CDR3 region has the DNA TGTGCCAGCTCAAACATCGGGACAGGGTTAGAAAAACTGTTTTTT. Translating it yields CASSNIGTGLEKLFF.